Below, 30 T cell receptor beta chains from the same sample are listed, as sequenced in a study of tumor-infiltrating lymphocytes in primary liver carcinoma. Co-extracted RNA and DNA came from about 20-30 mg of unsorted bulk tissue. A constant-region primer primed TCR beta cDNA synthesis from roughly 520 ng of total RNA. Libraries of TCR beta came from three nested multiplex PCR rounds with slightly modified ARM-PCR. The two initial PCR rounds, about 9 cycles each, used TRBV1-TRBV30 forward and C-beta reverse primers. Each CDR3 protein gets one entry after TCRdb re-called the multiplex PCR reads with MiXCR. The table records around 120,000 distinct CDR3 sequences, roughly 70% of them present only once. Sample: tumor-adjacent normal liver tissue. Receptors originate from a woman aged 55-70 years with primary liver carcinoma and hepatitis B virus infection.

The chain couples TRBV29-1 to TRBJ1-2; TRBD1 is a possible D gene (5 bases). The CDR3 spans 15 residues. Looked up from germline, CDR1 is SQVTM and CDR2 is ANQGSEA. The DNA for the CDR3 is TGCAGATTTGAAGAGGCCCCCTCGGGACTTGGGGGCTACACCTTC. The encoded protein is CRFEEAPSGLGGYTF.

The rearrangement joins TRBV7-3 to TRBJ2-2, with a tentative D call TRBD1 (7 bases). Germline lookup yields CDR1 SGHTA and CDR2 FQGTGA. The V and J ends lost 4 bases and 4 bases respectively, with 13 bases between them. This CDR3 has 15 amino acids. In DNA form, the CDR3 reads TGTGCCAGCAGCTCCCAGGGGGGTATCACCGGGGAGCTGTTTTTT. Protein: CASSSQGGITGELFF.

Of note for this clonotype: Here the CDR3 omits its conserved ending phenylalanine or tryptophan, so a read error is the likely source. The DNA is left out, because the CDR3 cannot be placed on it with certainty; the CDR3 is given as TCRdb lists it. CDR3: CASSRQGVMDERYI. The genes are TRBV7-9 and TRBJ2-7; the table's D call, TRBD1, has no DNA check behind it. The CDR3 totals 14 residues, both ends included. From germline, CDR1 is SEHNR and CDR2 FQNEAQ (reference sequence).

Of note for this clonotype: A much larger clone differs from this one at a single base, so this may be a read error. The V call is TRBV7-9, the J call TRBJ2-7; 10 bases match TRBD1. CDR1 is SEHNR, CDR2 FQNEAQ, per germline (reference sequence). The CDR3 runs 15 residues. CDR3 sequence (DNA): TGTACCAGCAGCGTCCCCGGACAGGGGGAGTACGAGCAGTACTTC. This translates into CTSSVPGQGEYEQYF.

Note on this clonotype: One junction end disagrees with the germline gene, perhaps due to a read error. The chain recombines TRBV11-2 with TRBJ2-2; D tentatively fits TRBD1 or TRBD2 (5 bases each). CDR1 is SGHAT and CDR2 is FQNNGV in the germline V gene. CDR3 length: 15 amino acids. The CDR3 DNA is TGTGCCAGCAGCCCTCCGCAGGGACCGATCGGGGAACTGTTTTTT. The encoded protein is CASSPPQGPIGELFF.

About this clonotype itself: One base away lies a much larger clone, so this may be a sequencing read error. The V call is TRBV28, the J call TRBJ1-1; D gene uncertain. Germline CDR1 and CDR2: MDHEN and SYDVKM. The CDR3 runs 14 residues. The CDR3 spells CASSQHRTNTEASF. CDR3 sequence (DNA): TGTGCCAGCAGCCAACACAGAACGAACACTGAAGCTTCCTTT. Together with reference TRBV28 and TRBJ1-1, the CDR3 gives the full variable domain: DVKVTQSSRYLVKRTGEKVFLECVQDMDHENMFWYRQDPGLGLRLIYFSYDVKMKEKGDIPEGYSVSREKKERFSLILESASTNQTSMYLCASSQHRTNTEASFGQGTRLTVV.

The CDR3 loop is CASSGGGGIGQPQHF. The CDR3 DNA follows: TGTGCCAGCAGTGGGGGCGGAGGGATCGGTCAGCCCCAGCATTTT. The chain has TRBV2 and TRBJ1-5, with a possible D match to TRBD1 (5 bases). V was shortened by 4 bases and J by 6 bases, with 16 bases between the two germline ends. Germline CDR1 reads SNHLY; CDR2 reads FYNNEI. CDR3 size: 15 residues. The complete variable domain, with remaining parts taken from reference TRBV2 and TRBJ1-5, reads EPEVTQTPSHQVTQMGQEVILRCVPISNHLYFYWYRQILGQKVEFLVSFYNNEISEKSEIFDDQFSVERPDGSNFTLKIRSTKLEDSAMYFCASSGGGGIGQPQHFGDGTRLSIL.

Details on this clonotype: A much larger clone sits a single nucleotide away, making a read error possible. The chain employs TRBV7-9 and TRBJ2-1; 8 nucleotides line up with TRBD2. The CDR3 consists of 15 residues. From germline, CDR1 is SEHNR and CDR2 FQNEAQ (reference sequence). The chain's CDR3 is CASSLQLADYIEQFF. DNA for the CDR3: TGTGCCAGCAGCTTACAACTAGCGGATTACATTGAGCAGTTCTTC.

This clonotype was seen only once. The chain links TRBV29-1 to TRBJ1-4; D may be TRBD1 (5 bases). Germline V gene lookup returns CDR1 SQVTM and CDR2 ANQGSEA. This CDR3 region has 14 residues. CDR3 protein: CNVTPQGLDEKLFF. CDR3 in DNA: TGCAACGTAACTCCCCAGGGTCTGGATGAAAAACTGTTTTTT. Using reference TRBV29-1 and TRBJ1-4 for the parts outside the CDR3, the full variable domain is SAVISQKPSRDICQRGTSLTIQCQVDSQVTMMFWYRQQPGQSLTLIATANQGSEATYESGFVIDKFPISRPNLTFSTLTVSNMSPEDSSIYLCNVTPQGLDEKLFFGSGTQLSVL.

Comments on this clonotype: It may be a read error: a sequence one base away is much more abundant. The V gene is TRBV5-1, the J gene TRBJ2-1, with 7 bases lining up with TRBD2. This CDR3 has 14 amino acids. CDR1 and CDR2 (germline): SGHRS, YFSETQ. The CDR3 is CASSEGLGSNKQFF. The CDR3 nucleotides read TGCGCCAGCAGCGAAGGACTAGGGTCCAATAAGCAGTTCTTC.

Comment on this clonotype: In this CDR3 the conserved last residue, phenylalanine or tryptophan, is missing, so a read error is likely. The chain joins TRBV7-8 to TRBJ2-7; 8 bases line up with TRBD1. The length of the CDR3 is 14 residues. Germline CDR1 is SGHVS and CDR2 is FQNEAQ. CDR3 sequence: CAGSLETGVSEQYS. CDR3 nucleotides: TGTGCCGGCAGCTTAGAGACAGGGGTTAGCGAGCAGTACTCC.

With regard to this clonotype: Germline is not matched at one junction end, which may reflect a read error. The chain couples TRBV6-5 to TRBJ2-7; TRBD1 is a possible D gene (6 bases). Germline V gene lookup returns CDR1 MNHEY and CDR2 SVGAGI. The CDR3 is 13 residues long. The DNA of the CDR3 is TGTGCCAGCAGTGAGGGGGATCATAACGAACAGTACTTC. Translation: CASSEGDHNEQYF.

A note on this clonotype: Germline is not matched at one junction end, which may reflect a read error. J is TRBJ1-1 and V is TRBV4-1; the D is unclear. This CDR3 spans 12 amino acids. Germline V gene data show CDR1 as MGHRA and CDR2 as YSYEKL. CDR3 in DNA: TGCGCCAGCAGCGCATGGAACACTGAAGCTCTCTTT. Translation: CASSAWNTEALF.

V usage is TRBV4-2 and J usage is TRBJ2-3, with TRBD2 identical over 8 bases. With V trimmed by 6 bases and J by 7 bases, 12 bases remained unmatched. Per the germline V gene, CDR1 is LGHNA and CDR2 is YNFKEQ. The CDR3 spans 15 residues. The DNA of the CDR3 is TGTGCCAGCAGTCGAGGAATAGCGGGACGGAATACGCAGTATTTT. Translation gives CASSRGIAGRNTQYF.

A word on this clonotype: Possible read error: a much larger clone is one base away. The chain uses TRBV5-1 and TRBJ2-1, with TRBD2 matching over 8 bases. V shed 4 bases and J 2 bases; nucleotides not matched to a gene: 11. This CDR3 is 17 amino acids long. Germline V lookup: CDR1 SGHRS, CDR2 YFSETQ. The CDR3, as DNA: TGCGCCAGCAGCCTTAGAAAGAGCGGGAGCGCCTACAATGAGCAGTTCTTC. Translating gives CASSLRKSGSAYNEQFF.

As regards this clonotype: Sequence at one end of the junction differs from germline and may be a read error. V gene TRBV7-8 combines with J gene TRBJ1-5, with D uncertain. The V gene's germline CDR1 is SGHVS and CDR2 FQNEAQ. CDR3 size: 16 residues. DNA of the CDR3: TGTGTCAGCAGCTTAGGTCGATCGGGGTCGGGACAGCCCCAGCATTTT. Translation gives CVSSLGRSGSGQPQHF.

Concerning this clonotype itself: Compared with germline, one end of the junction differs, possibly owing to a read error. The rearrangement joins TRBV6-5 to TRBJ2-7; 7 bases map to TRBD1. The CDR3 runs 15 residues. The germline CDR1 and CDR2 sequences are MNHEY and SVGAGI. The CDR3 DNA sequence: TGTGCCAGCAGGCCTATACCGGGACAGAGCAACGAGCAGTATTTC. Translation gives CASRPIPGQSNEQYF.

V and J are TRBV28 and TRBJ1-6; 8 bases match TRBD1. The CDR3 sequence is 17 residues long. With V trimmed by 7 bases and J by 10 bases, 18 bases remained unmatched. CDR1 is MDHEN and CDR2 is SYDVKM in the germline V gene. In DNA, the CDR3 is TGTGCCAGCAACCAAAGACAGGGGACTCCCCTAGGATCACCCCTCCACTTT. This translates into CASNQRQGTPLGSPLHF. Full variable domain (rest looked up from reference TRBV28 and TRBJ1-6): DVKVTQSSRYLVKRTGEKVFLECVQDMDHENMFWYRQDPGLGLRLIYFSYDVKMKEKGDIPEGYSVSREKKERFSLILESASTNQTSMYLCASNQRQGTPLGSPLHFGNGTRLTVT.

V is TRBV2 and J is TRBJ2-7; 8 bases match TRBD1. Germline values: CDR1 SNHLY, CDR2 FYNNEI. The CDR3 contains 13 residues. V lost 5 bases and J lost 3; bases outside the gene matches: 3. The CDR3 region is CASSRTGYYEQYF. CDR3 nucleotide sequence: TGTGCCAGCAGTCGGACAGGGTACTACGAGCAGTACTTC.

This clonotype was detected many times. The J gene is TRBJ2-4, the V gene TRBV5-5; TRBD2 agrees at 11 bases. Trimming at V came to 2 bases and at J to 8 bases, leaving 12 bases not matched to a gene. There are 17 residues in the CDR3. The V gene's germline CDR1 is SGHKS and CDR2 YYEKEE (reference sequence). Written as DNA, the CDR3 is TGTGCCAGCAGCTTAGCCGGGACTAGCGGCCTTGAGGACATTCAGTACTTC. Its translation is CASSLAGTSGLEDIQYF.

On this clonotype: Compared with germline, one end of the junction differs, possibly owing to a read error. The CDR3 nucleotides are TGTGTCAGCAACTTAGACCTCCCTAGCGGGAGGGGCCACGAGCAGTACTTC. Translation: CVSNLDLPSGRGHEQYF. The chain combines TRBV11-2 with TRBJ2-7; 12 bases are a match to TRBD2. There are 17 residues in the CDR3. The germline V gene has CDR1 SGHAT and CDR2 FQNNGV.

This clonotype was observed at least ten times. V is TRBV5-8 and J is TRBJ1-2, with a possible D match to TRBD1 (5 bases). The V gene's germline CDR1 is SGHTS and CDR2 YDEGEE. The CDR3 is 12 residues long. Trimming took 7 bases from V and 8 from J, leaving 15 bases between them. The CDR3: CASGRDLRGYTF. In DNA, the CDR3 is TGTGCCAGCGGAAGGGACCTGAGGGGCTACACCTTC.

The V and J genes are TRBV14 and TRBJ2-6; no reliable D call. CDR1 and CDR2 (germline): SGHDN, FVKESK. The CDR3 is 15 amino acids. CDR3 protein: CAGSQPGSGANVLTF. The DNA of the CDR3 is TGTGCTGGCAGCCAACCGGGCTCTGGGGCCAACGTCCTGACTTTC.

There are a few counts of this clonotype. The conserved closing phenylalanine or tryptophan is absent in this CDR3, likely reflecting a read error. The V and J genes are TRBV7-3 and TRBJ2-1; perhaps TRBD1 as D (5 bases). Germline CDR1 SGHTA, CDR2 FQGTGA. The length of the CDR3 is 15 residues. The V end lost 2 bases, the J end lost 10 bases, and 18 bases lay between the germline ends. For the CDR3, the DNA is TGTGCCAGCAGCTTAGAAGGTGGGGCGTGGAACGAGCAGTTCTCC. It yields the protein CASSLEGGAWNEQFS.

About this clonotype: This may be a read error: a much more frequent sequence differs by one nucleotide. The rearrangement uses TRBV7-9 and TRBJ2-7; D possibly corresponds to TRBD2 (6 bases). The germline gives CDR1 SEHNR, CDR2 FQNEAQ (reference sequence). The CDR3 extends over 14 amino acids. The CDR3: CASSRSGSPYEQCF. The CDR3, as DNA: TGTGCCAGCAGCCGTAGCGGAAGCCCCTACGAGCAGTGCTTC.

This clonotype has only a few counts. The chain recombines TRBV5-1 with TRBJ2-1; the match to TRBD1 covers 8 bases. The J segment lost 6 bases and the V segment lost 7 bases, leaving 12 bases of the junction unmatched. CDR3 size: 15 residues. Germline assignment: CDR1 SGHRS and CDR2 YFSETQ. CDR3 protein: CASQLGRGRGNEQFF. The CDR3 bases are TGCGCCAGCCAACTTGGCAGGGGGCGAGGCAATGAGCAGTTCTTC. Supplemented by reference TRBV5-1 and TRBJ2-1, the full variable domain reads KAGVTQTPRYLIKTRGQQVTLSCSPISGHRSVSWYQQTPGQGLQFLFEYFSETQRNKGNFPGRFSGRQFSNSRSEMNVSTLELGDSALYLCASQLGRGRGNEQFFGPGTRLTVL.

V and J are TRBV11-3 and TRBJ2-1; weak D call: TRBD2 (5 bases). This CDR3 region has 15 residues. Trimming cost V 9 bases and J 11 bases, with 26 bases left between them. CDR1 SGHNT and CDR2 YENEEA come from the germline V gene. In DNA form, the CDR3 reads TGTGCCAGTAGCCAGACTAACGGAGTTTACAGTAAGCAGTTCTTC. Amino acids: CASSQTNGVYSKQFF.

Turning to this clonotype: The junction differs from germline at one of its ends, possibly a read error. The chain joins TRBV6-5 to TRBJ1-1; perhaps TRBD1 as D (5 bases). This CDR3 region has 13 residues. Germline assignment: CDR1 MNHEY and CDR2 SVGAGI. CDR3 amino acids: CANSTDRDTEAFF. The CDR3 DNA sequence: TGTGCCAACAGTACCGACAGAGACACTGAAGCTTTCTTC.

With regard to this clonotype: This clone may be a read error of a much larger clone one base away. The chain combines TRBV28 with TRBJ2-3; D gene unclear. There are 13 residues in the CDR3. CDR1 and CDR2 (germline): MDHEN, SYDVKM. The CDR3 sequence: CPSSSPSTDTQYF. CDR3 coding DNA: TGTCCCAGCAGTTCCCCCAGCACAGATACGCAGTATTTT.

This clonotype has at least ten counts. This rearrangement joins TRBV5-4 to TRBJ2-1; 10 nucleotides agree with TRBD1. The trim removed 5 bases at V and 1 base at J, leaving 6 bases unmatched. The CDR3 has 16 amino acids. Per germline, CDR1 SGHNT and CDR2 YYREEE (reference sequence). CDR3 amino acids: CASRPRTGGSYNEQFF. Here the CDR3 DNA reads TGTGCCAGCAGACCCAGGACAGGGGGATCCTACAATGAGCAGTTCTTC.